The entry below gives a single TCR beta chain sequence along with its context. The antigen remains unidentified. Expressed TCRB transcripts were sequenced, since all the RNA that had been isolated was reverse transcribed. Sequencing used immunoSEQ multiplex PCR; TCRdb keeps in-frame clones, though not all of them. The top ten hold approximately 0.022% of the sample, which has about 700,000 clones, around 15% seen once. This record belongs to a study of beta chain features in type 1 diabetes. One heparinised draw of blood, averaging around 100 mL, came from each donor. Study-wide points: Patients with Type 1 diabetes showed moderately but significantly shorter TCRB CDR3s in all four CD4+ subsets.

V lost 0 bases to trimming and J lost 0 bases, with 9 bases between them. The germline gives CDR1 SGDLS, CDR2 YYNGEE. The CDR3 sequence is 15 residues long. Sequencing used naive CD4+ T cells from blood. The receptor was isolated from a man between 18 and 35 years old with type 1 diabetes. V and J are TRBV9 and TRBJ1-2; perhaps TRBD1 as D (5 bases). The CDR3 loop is CASSVEQAANYGYTF. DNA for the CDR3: TGTGCCAGCAGCGTAGAACAGGCGGCTAACTATGGCTACACCTTC.